These 17 T cell receptor beta chains were sequenced from one sample in a study of Graves' ophthalmopathy and Graves' hyperthyroidism. The TCR beta CDR3 regions underwent amplification from RNA transcripts. A first-round RT-PCR used HTBI primers, followed by a second-round multiplex PCR. TCRdb independently ran MiXCR on the multiplex PCR reads; one entry per CDR3 protein. The sample contains roughly 1.1 million distinct CDR3 sequences, 36% of which appear only once. The source material was peripheral blood or thyroid tissue (not recorded which). These TCRs come from an adult man with Graves' hyperthyroidism.

CDR3 residues: CSVVTASNEKLFF. The CDR3 DNA reads TGCAGCGTTGTTACAGCAAGTAATGAAAAACTGTTTTTT. The rearrangement links TRBV29-1 to TRBJ1-4; D ambiguous. Trimming removed 4 bases at V and 4 bases at J, with 10 bases between. The CDR3 is made up of 13 amino acids. Germline-derived CDR1 and CDR2 are SQVTM and ANQGSEA. Full variable domain (remainder filled in from reference TRBV29-1 and TRBJ1-4): SAVISQKPSRDICQRGTSLTIQCQVDSQVTMMFWYRQQPGQSLTLIATANQGSEATYESGFVIDKFPISRPNLTFSTLTVSNMSPEDSSIYLCSVVTASNEKLFFGSGTQLSVL.

The J gene is TRBJ1-1, the V gene TRBV29-1; no reliable D call. Trimming took off 8 bases at V and 10 bases at J, with 14 bases between the two ends. This CDR3 comprises 10 residues. Germline V gene lookup returns CDR1 SQVTM and CDR2 ANQGSEA. CDR3: CSNVLRVAFF. DNA of the CDR3: TGCAGCAATGTCCTCCGGGTAGCTTTCTTT.

J is TRBJ2-7 and V is TRBV6-5, with 9 bases lining up with TRBD1. Germline-derived CDR1 and CDR2 are MNHEY and SVGAGI. Germline trimming cut 4 bases from V and 4 bases from J; bases unmatched to any gene: 5. The CDR3 covers 14 residues. The CDR3 is CASSSTGGEYEQYF. For the CDR3, the DNA is TGTGCCAGCAGTTCGACAGGGGGGGAGTACGAGCAGTACTTC.

This clonotype has ten or more counts. The chain couples TRBV6-6 to TRBJ1-2, with D maybe TRBD1 (5 bases). Germline V gene sequence: CDR1 MNHNY, CDR2 SVGAGI (reference sequence). V lost 6 bases to trimming and J lost 7 bases, with 21 bases between them. The CDR3 is 15 amino acids. CDR3: CASSLQTAGTVGYTF. The CDR3, as DNA: TGTGCCAGCAGCCTTCAGACAGCCGGGACGGTTGGCTACACCTTC.

This clonotype has a single count. Since no conserved phenylalanine or tryptophan closes the CDR3, a read error is the likely cause. The chain combines TRBV5-6 with TRBJ2-7, with D possibly matching TRBD1 (5 bases). Trimming pared 4 bases from V and 2 bases from J, leaving 7 bases between. CDR3 length equals 12 residues. Germline V gives CDR1 SGHDT, CDR2 YYEEEE. The CDR3 DNA sequence: TGTGCCAGCAGCGGGGCCACCTACGAGCAGTACTCC. This gives the protein CASSGATYEQYS.

This clonotype was detected many times. A read error may produce the germline difference seen at one junction end. The chain carries TRBV12-3 or TRBV12-4 and TRBJ1-5, with a tentative D call TRBD1 (5 bases). The CDR3 has 14 residues. CDR3 coding DNA: TGTGCCAGCAGATTAGGGACGGGGAATCAGCCCCAGCATTTT. Its protein is CASRLGTGNQPQHF.

This clonotype turned up a few times. The genes are TRBV28 and TRBJ1-1; D gene ambiguous. The germline V gene encodes CDR1 MDHEN and CDR2 SYDVKM. V was pared by 1 base and J by 0 bases, with 9 bases between. CDR3 length: 15 amino acids. CDR3 loop: CASSLSAGMNTEAFF. In DNA form, the CDR3 reads TGTGCCAGCAGTTTATCGGCCGGGATGAACACTGAAGCTTTCTTT.

The chain combines TRBV7-2 with TRBJ1-5; 8 bases agree with TRBD1. J gave up 3 bases and V 5 bases, and 6 bases lay outside the gene matches. Germline loops: CDR1 SGHTA, CDR2 FQGNSA. The CDR3 has 15 residues. The CDR3, as DNA: TGTGCCAGCAGCCAAGGGGGACAGGCCAATCAGCCCCAGCATTTT. Its translation is CASSQGGQANQPQHF.

This clonotype has ten or more counts. The chain links TRBV24-1 to TRBJ2-5; D not certain. This CDR3 comprises 13 residues. The V and J ends lost 4 bases and 7 bases respectively, with 12 bases between them. CDR1 and CDR2 from the germline V gene are KGHDR and SFDVKD. The chain's CDR3 is CATSDLGTGTQYF. CDR3 DNA sequence: TGTGCCACCAGTGACCTGGGCACTGGGACCCAGTACTTC.

The V call is TRBV28, the J call TRBJ2-5, with a tentative D call TRBD2 (5 bases). The V end lost 3 bases, the J end lost 5 bases, and 22 bases lay between the germline ends. The CDR3 has 17 amino acids. Germline values: CDR1 MDHEN, CDR2 SYDVKM. CDR3 loop: CASSFFSLGSRAETQYF. The CDR3 DNA reads TGTGCCAGCAGTTTTTTTTCGTTGGGGAGTAGGGCGGAGACCCAGTACTTC.

V and J are TRBV30 and TRBJ1-2; perhaps TRBD1 as D (5 bases). CDR1 and CDR2 (germline): GTSNPN, SVGIG (reference sequence). This CDR3 region has 13 residues. Deletions cut 3 bases from V and 2 bases from J, with 10 bases between. CDR3 amino acids: CAWRQDRNYGYTF. The CDR3 region has the DNA TGTGCCTGGAGACAGGACCGGAACTATGGCTACACCTTC.

This clonotype has more than one count but fewer than ten. DNA for the CDR3: TGTGCCAGCAATAGGGCCGGCATGAACACTGAAGCTTTCTTT. Protein: CASNRAGMNTEAFF. The gene calls are TRBV27 and TRBJ1-1, with D unresolved. The CDR3 runs to 14 residues. The V end lost 7 bases, the J end lost 0 bases, and 12 bases lay between the germline ends. Germline CDR1 and CDR2: MNHEY and SMNVEV (reference sequence).

The chain joins TRBV7-2 to TRBJ1-4; no reliable D call. The CDR3 runs to 14 residues. Germline V gene lookup returns CDR1 SGHTA and CDR2 FQGNSA. V lost 3 bases, J lost 6 bases, and 11 bases lay in between. Here the CDR3 DNA reads TGTGCCAGCAGCTTCGAGGGAGGTGATGAAAAACTGTTTTTT. It is translated as CASSFEGGDEKLFF.

The chain couples TRBV7-2 to TRBJ1-2, with a possible D match to TRBD1 (6 bases). The CDR3 sequence is 13 residues long. Germline lookup yields CDR1 SGHTA and CDR2 FQGNSA. V lost 2 bases, J lost 4 bases, and 8 bases lay in between. CDR3 amino acids: CASSLWTAYGYTF. For the CDR3, the DNA is TGTGCCAGCAGCTTATGGACAGCCTATGGCTACACCTTC. Full variable domain (remainder filled in from reference TRBV7-2 and TRBJ1-2): GAGVSQSPSNKVTEKGKDVELRCDPISGHTALYWYRQSLGQGLEFLIYFQGNSAPDKSGLPSDRFSAERTGGSVSTLTIQRTQQEDSAVYLCASSLWTAYGYTFGSGTRLTVV.

This clonotype was observed a few times. J is TRBJ1-1 and V is TRBV7-3; 9 bases line up with TRBD1. With 4 bases clipped from V and 0 bases from J, the junction kept 6 bases outside the gene matches. The CDR3 has 16 amino acids. Germline loops: CDR1 SGHTA, CDR2 FQGTGA. This chain's CDR3 is CASSSLTGGMNTEAFF. CDR3 bases: TGTGCCAGCAGCTCCTTGACAGGGGGAATGAACACTGAAGCTTTCTTT.

This clonotype was observed many times. The V call is TRBV7-2, the J call TRBJ2-7; 9 bases align to TRBD2. With 2 bases clipped from V and 7 bases from J, the junction kept 9 bases outside the gene matches. CDR3 size: 15 residues. Per germline, CDR1 SGHTA and CDR2 FQGNSA. CDR3 in amino acids: CASSLTLAGRYEQYF. The CDR3, as DNA: TGTGCCAGCAGCTTAACTCTAGCGGGAAGGTATGAGCAGTACTTC.

The CDR3 sequence is CASSAGQSGQYSNQPQHF. The DNA for the CDR3 is TGTGCCAGCAGCGCCGGACAGTCGGGTCAATATAGCAATCAGCCCCAGCATTTT. This chain joins TRBV5-5 and TRBJ1-5, with a possible D match to TRBD1 (6 bases). Germline-derived CDR1 and CDR2 are SGHKS and YYEKEE (reference sequence). The CDR3 length is 18 residues. V was cut by 4 bases and J by 0 bases, with 20 bases left in between.